This T cell receptor (beta chain) was obtained from a study of T cell responses to AZD1222 COVID-19 vaccine (dated by TCRdb to about 2021). At the level of the whole study: AZD1222 recipients given second doses at about 4 weeks or at about 12 weeks were pooled, since spike-specific TCR depth and breadth were not found to differ between the two schedules. TCR sequencing covered 233 trial participants: nearly 210 given two doses of AZD1222 and 26 given two doses of MenACWY control vaccine. Trial participants were enrolled by age into subgroups of 18-55, 56-69 and 70-plus years, and 148, 28 and 57 TCR-sequenced participants, respectively, were included in these subgroups. Study-wide findings and limitations: Participants were mostly white British, with more females than males. The authors suggested clonal diversity may have been underestimated. Conclusions about previously exposed vaccinees are limited because only a handful of AZD1222 recipients were SARS-CoV-2 seropositive at baseline. No day 14 peak-response samples were available, so repertoires were characterized only after the peak T cell response. After two AZD1222 doses, spike-specific TCR breadth and depth were significantly higher than at day 0 and than in MenACWY recipients. In the small 56-69-year group, the increase in depth fell short of significance, most likely because of low power. Epitopes outside the regions mutated in the B.1.351 and B.1.1.7 variants were reportedly recognized by nearly half of the unique spike-specific TCRs. The whole spike protein was spanned by vaccine-associated CD4 TCRs, and dominant responses were seen in regions 160-218 and 743-854.

Remarks on this clone: Its target antigen remains unknown. Within one base of it there is no much larger clone, and no base qualities were kept.

The CDR3 regions of human TCRbeta chains were analyzed by immunosequencing. Per the original workflow: Repertoire TCRs were checked for matches against a reference library of SARS-CoV-2-specific TCRs that had been generated using the MIRA antigen-specificity platform. Breadth was defined as the fraction of unique TCRs that were SARS-CoV-2-associated. Depth was defined as the fraction of total T cells that were SARS-CoV-2-associated. Using the MIRA data, every spike-specific TCR was mapped to the spike region that the TCR reacted to and assigned to either a CD4 or a CD8 class. Log10-transformed breadth and depth values were compared by one-way ANOVA with Sidak's multiple comparisons tests. Held by TCRdb, this immuneACCESS table contains in-frame sequences only and omits some clones. Under half of the omission traces to an unresolved V gene where checked; the cause of the rest is unknown. V, J and clone size were drawn from that table, and D and trimming were deduced from the DNA. Present in this sample are over 110,000 clones, 85% to 90% of which were seen just once. About 1.5% of the sample belongs to the ten largest clones.

In the paper's terms, the time point label means: baseline before first vaccination. Vaccinee samples were obtained from the UK trials COV001 and COV002, which included a single-blind randomized controlled phase 2/3 trial of AZD1222 (ChAdOx1 nCoV-19) in healthy adults. For TCRbeta chain sequencing, PBMC samples from trial participants were taken at day 0 and at day 28 after the second dose. CDR1 is given as MNHEY and CDR2 as SVGAGI, both from the germline V gene. For this chain, trimming is 11 bases at the V end and 4 bases at the J end, and the number of junction bases without a gene match is 7. There are 13 amino acids in the CDR3, from cysteine to phenylalanine inclusive. Of the read, only the CDR3 DNA is kept; its 39 bases are in frame from base 1.

The chain is made from TRBV6-5 and TRBJ1-2, with TRBD1 matching 10 junction bases. The TCR was taken from an adult in good health. The starting material was peripheral blood, obtained on day 0 of AZD1222 vaccination. The CDR3 protein sequence reads: CAVDRGLRYGYTF. The nucleotides are TGTGCCGTAGACAGGGGGCTGCGCTATGGCTACACCTTC.